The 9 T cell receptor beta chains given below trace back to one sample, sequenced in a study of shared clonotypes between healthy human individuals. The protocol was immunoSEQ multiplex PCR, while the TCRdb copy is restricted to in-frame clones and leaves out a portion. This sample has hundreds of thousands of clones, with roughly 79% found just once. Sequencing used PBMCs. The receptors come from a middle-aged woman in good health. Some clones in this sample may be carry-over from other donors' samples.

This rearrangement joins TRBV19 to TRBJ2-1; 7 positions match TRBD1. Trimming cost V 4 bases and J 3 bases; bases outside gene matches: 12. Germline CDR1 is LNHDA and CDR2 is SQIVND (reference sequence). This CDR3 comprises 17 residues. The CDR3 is CASSTQTGFQLYNEQFF. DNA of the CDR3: TGTGCCAGTAGTACCCAGACAGGGTTTCAACTCTACAATGAGCAGTTCTTC.

The CDR3 sequence: CASSQDRRVESYEQYF. The CDR3 DNA follows: TGCGCCAGCAGCCAAGATCGCAGGGTTGAGTCCTACGAGCAGTACTTC. The V gene is TRBV4-3, the J gene TRBJ2-7; a possible D gene is TRBD1 (5 bases). Trimming removed 0 bases from V and 1 base from J, with 13 bases in between. CDR1 is LGHNA, CDR2 YSLEER, per germline. The CDR3 is 16 amino acids.

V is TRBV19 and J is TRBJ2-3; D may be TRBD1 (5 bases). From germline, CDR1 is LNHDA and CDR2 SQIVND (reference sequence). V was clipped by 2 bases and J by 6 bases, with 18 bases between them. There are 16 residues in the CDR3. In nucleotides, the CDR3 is TGTGCCAGTAGTATATGGGGCAGCGTTAACCGGGATACGCAGTATTTT. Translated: CASSIWGSVNRDTQYF.

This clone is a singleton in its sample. CDR3 residues: CATSREQASGSIPYEQYF. CDR3 DNA: TGTGCCACCAGCAGAGAACAAGCGAGCGGGAGCATCCCCTACGAGCAGTACTTC. The gene calls are TRBV15 and TRBJ2-7; 8 bases line up with TRBD2. With V trimmed by 0 bases and J by 2 bases, 12 bases remained unmatched. The CDR3 loop spans 18 amino acids. Germline-derived CDR1 and CDR2 are LNHNV and YYDKDF (reference sequence).

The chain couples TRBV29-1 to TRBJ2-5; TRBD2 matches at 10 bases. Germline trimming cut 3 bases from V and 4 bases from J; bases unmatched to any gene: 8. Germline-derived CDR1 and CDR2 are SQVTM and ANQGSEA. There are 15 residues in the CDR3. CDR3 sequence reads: CSVDSSGRASETQYF. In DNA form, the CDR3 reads TGCAGCGTTGATAGCAGCGGGAGGGCCTCAGAGACCCAGTACTTC.

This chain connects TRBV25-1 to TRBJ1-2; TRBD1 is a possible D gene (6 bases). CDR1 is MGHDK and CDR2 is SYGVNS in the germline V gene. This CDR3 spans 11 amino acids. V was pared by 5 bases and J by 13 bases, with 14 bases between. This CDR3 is CASSSPGHVTF. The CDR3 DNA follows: TGTGCCAGCAGTTCCCCGGGACATGTCACCTTC.

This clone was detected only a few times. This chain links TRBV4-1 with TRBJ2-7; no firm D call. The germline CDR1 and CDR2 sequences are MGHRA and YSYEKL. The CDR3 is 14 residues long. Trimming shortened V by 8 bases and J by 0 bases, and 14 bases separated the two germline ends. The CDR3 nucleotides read TGCGCCAGCTCCGACCTCAAGTACTCCTACGAGCAGTACTTC. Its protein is CASSDLKYSYEQYF.

In DNA, the CDR3 is TGTGCCAGCAGCGAACGGACAGTAAACACCGGGGAGCTGTTTTTT. This sequence encodes CASSERTVNTGELFF. V gene TRBV7-3 combines with J gene TRBJ2-2, with a possible D match to TRBD1 (6 bases). The CDR3 spans 15 residues. Germline V gene lookup returns CDR1 SGHTA and CDR2 FQGTGA. With 5 bases removed from V and 2 bases from J, the gap between germline ends came to 12 bases.

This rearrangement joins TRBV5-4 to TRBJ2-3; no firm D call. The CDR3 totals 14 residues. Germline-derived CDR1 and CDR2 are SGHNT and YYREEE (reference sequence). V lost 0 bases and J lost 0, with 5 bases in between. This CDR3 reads CASSLALSTDTQYF. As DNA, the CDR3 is TGTGCCAGCAGCTTGGCGCTTAGCACAGATACGCAGTATTTT. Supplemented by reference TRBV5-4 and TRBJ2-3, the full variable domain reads ETGVTQSPTHLIKTRGQQVTLRCSSQSGHNTVSWYQQALGQGPQFIFQYYREEENGRGNFPPRFSGLQFPNYSSELNVNALELDDSALYLCASSLALSTDTQYFGPGTRLTVL.